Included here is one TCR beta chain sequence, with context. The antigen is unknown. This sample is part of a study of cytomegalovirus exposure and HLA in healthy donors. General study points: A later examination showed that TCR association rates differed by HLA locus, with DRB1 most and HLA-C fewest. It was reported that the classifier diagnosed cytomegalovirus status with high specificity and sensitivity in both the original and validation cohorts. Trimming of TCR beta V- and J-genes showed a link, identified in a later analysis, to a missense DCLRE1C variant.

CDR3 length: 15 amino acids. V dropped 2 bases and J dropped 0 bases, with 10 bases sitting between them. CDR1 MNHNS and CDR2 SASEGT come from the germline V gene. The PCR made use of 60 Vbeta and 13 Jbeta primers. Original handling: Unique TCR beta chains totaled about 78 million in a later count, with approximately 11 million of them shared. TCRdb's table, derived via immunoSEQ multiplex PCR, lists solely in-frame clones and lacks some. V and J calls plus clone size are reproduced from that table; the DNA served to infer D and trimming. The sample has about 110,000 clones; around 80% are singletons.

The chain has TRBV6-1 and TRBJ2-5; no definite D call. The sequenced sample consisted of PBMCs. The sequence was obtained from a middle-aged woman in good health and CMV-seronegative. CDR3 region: CASSESGLDQETQYF. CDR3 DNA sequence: TGTGCCAGCAGTGAATCTGGCCTTGACCAAGAGACCCAGTACTTC.